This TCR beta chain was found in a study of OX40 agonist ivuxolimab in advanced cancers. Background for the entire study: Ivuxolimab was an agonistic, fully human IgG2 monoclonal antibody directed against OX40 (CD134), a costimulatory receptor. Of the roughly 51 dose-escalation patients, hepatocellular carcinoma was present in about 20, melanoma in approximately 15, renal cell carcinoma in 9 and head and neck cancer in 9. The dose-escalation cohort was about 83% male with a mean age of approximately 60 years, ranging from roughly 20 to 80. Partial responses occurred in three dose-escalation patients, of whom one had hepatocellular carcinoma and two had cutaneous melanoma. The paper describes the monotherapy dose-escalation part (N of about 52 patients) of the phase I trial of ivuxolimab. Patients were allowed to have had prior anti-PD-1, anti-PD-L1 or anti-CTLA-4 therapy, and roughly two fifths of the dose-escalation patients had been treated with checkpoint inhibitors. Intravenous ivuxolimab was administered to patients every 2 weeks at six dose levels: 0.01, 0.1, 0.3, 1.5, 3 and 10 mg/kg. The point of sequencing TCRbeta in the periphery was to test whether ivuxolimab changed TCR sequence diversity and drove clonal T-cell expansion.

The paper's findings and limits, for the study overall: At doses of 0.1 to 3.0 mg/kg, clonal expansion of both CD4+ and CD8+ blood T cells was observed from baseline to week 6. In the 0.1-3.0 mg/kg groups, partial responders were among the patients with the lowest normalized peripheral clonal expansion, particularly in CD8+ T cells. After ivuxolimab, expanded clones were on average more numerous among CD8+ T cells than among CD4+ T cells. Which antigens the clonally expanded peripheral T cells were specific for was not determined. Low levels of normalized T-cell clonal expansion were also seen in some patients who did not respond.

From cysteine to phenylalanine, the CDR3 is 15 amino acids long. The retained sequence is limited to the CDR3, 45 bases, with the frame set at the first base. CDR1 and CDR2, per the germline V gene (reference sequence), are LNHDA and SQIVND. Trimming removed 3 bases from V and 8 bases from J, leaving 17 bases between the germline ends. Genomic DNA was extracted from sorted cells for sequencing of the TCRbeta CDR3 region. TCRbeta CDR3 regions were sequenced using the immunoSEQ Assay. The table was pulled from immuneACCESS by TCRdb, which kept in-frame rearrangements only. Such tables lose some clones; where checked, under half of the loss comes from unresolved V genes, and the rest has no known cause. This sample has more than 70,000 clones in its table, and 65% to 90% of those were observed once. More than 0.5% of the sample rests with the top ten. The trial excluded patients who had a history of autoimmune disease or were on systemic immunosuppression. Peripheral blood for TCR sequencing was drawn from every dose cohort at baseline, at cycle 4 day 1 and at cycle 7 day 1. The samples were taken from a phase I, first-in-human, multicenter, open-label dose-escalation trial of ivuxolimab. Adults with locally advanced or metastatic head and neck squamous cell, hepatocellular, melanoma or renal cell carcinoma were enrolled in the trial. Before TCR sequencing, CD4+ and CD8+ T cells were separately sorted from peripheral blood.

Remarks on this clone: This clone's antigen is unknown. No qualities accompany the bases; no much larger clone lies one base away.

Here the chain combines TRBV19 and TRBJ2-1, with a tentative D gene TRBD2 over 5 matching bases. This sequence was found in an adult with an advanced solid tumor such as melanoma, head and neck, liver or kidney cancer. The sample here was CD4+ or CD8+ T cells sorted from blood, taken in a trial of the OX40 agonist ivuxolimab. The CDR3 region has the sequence CASSIRESPLHEQFF. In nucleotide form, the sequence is TGTGCCAGTAGTATCCGGGAAAGTCCCTTACATGAGCAGTTCTTC.